The 15 T cell receptor beta chains presented below share a single source sample, sequenced in a study of blood T cell repertoires in COVID-19. The method was immunoSEQ multiplex PCR; TCRdb's version includes in-frame clones alone and lacks a portion of them. Of 250,000 to 350,000 clones listed, around four fifths are singletons. The sequencing sample was made of peripheral blood. Source of these receptors: a woman between 45 and 65 years old with active or convalescent COVID-19.

This chain uses TRBV2 with TRBJ1-1; D is perhaps TRBD1 (5 bases). CDR3 length equals 14 residues. Deletions cut 4 bases from V and 1 base from J, with 10 bases between. Looked up from germline, CDR1 is SNHLY and CDR2 is FYNNEI. The CDR3 bases are TGTGCCAGCAGTGCGTCAGGGCCGAACACTGAAGCTTTCTTT. Translated, it gives CASSASGPNTEAFF.

The chain recombines TRBV18 with TRBJ1-2; the D is unclear. V lost 3 bases, J lost 4 bases, and 15 bases lay in between. Per germline, CDR1 KGHSH and CDR2 LQKENI. The CDR3 loop spans 15 amino acids. CDR3 protein: CASSPLVLQVYGYTF. CDR3 sequence (DNA): TGTGCCAGCTCACCTCTCGTATTGCAGGTCTATGGCTACACCTTC.

The J gene is TRBJ2-1, the V gene TRBV23-1, with 11 bases matching TRBD1. TRBV23-1 falls under the ORF class, with uncertain function. CDR3 length equals 17 residues. V gave up 0 bases and J gave up 8 bases; unmatched junction bases: 9. CDR3 coding DNA: TGCGCCAGCAGTCAATCGACGGACAGGGGGCAGTGGGATGAGCAGTTCTTC. Its translation is CASSQSTDRGQWDEQFF.

This clone was detected only once. The chain employs TRBV4-1 and TRBJ1-1; weak D call: TRBD1 (5 bases). This CDR3 is 14 amino acids long. The germline gives CDR1 MGHRA, CDR2 YSYEKL. Deletions cut 6 bases from V and 5 bases from J, with 16 bases between. The CDR3 here is CASRGILRGTEAFF. The CDR3 DNA reads TGCGCCAGCAGGGGGATTCTTCGGGGGACTGAAGCTTTCTTT.

The CDR3 spells CASSPIGAPFSGANVLTF. CDR3 in DNA: TGTGCCAGCTCACCAATAGGGGCCCCGTTCTCTGGGGCCAACGTCCTGACTTTC. This sequence joins TRBV18 and TRBJ2-6, with D tentatively TRBD1 (5 bases). Germline CDR1 and CDR2: KGHSH and LQKENI. The CDR3 has 18 amino acids. The germline V and J ends were trimmed by 2 bases and 0 bases, with 14 bases remaining between them.

V is TRBV11-2 and J is TRBJ2-3; 9 bases align to TRBD2. V lost 0 bases and J lost 0; bases outside the gene matches: 7. This CDR3 comprises 18 residues. Germline V gives CDR1 SGHAT, CDR2 FQNNGV. CDR3 DNA sequence: TGTGCCAGCAGCTTAGATCTGGGACTAGCCCTGAGCACAGATACGCAGTATTTT. It translates to CASSLDLGLALSTDTQYF.

On this clone: Other DNA sequences in this specimen translate into the identical CDR3. The chain uses TRBV5-1 and TRBJ1-5, with TRBD1 as a possible D gene (5 bases). The germline V gene encodes CDR1 SGHRS and CDR2 YFSETQ. V was cut by 0 bases and J by 4 bases, with 5 bases left in between. The CDR3 has 13 residues. The CDR3 loop is CASSLDRNQPQHF. For the CDR3, the DNA is TGCGCCAGCAGCTTGGACAGGAATCAGCCCCAGCATTTT.

The chain combines TRBV11-3 with TRBJ2-3, with TRBD1 matching 9 bases. The CDR3 has 14 amino acids. Germline V lookup: CDR1 SGHNT, CDR2 YENEEA. J was trimmed by 3 bases and V by 4 bases; bases with no gene match: 2. The DNA for the CDR3 is TGTGCCAGCAGCTACAGGGGGCCGACAGATACGCAGTATTTT. Encoded protein: CASSYRGPTDTQYF.

The genes are TRBV30 and TRBJ1-2; 7 bases match TRBD1. CDR3 length: 13 amino acids. Germline CDR1 is GTSNPN and CDR2 is SVGIG (reference sequence). V lost 3 bases and J lost 2; bases outside the gene matches: 3. DNA of the CDR3: TGTGCCTGGAGGAGGGGACAGAACTATGGCTACACCTTC. It yields the protein CAWRRGQNYGYTF. Full variable domain (missing parts from reference TRBV30 and TRBJ1-2): SQTIHQWPATLVQPVGSPLSLECTVEGTSNPNLYWYRQAAGRGLQLLFYSVGIGQISSEVPQNLSASRPQDRQFILSSKKLLLSDSGFYLCAWRRGQNYGYTFGSGTRLTVV.

This clone came up a few times. The chain is built from TRBV11-2 and TRBJ2-1; D ambiguous. Between the trimmed V and J ends, which lost 3 bases and 9 bases, there was a span of 12 bases. CDR1 and CDR2 from the germline V gene are SGHAT and FQNNGV. The CDR3 is 13 amino acids. CDR3 sequence: CASSFLSGGEQFF. The CDR3 DNA is TGTGCCAGCAGCTTTCTCTCAGGTGGTGAGCAGTTCTTC.

The chain combines TRBV28 with TRBJ2-6; 9 nucleotides agree with TRBD1. In germline, CDR1 is MDHEN, CDR2 SYDVKM. The CDR3 has 18 residues. J was trimmed by 3 bases and V by 8 bases; bases with no gene match: 14. In DNA form, the CDR3 reads TGTGCCAGCCTTACTCGGGACAGGGTAAACAGTGGGGCCAACGTCCTGACTTTC. Translation: CASLTRDRVNSGANVLTF. The variable domain in full, with the rest retrieved from reference TRBV28 and TRBJ2-6, is DVKVTQSSRYLVKRTGEKVFLECVQDMDHENMFWYRQDPGLGLRLIYFSYDVKMKEKGDIPEGYSVSREKKERFSLILESASTNQTSMYLCASLTRDRVNSGANVLTFGAGSRLTVL.

The chain links TRBV18 to TRBJ2-3; D may be TRBD1 (6 bases). Looked up from germline, CDR1 is KGHSH and CDR2 is LQKENI. V gave up 3 bases and J gave up 4 bases, with 20 bases separating them. There are 17 residues in the CDR3. As DNA, the CDR3 is TGTGCCAGCTCACCGGGTCGGACAGACGCCGTCTCAGATACGCAGTATTTT. Amino acids: CASSPGRTDAVSDTQYF. Looking up the rest from reference TRBV18 and TRBJ2-3 gives the full variable domain: NAGVMQNPRHLVRRRGQEARLRCSPMKGHSHVYWYRQLPEEGLKFMVYLQKENIIDESGMPKERFSAEFPKEGPSILRIQQVVRGDSAAYFCASSPGRTDAVSDTQYFGPGTRLTVL.

For this clone: It may be a read error: a sequence one base away is much more abundant. V gene TRBV25-1 combines with J gene TRBJ1-2; maybe TRBD1 (5 bases). The CDR3 has 13 amino acids. Germline CDR1 reads MGHDK; CDR2 reads SYGVNS. Trimming pared 2 bases from V and 4 bases from J, leaving 8 bases between. The CDR3 DNA reads as TGTGCCAGCAGTGAAATGCAGGGCTATGGCTACACCTTC. This codes for CASSEMQGYGYTF.

The rearrangement links TRBV3-1 (or the pseudogene TRBV3-2) to TRBJ1-3; D is ambiguous. The CDR3 extends over 14 amino acids. The germline CDR1 and CDR2 sequences are LGHDT and YNNKEL (reference sequence). V lost 1 base, J lost 1 base, and 5 bases lay in between. The CDR3 DNA is TGTGCCAGCAGCCAAGCCCTGTCTGGAAACACCATATATTTT. Translating gives CASSQALSGNTIYF.

The chain couples TRBV5-6 to TRBJ1-4; 7 nucleotides agree with TRBD1. This CDR3 spans 16 amino acids. V shed 4 bases and J 8 bases; nucleotides not matched to a gene: 14. Per germline, CDR1 SGHDT and CDR2 YYEEEE. DNA for the CDR3: TGTGCCAGCAGCCCGAGGGGGCCCGGGGGCGAGGAAAAACTGTTTTTT. As protein: CASSPRGPGGEEKLFF.